Shown below are 3 T cell receptor beta chains from a single sample sequenced in a study of blood T cells in healthy people across ages (dated by TCRdb to the mid-2010s). The receptor library was made with 5' RACE. Instrument on record: Illumina HiSeq 2500. A second PCR of roughly 7 to 12 cycles was run with a J-beta primer mix and a sample-barcoded 5' primer. The public reads were reprocessed in TCRdb via fastp at Q25 and MiXCR, keeping in-frame beta chains. Every entry covers one CDR3 protein and lists the most common genes and DNA from its rows. This sample has some 750,000 distinct CDR3 sequences in its table, and 20% to 25% of those were observed once. The ten largest clones add up to around 22% of the sample. Source material: blood. Receptors originate from an older man in good health.

This clonotype was seen a few times. The rearrangement joins TRBV5-6 to TRBJ2-1; 8 bases agree with TRBD2. With 1 base clipped from V and 4 bases from J, the junction kept 4 bases outside the gene matches. The CDR3 consists of 15 residues. Germline CDR1 and CDR2: SGHDT and YYEEEE. CDR3 nucleotides: TGTGCCAGCAGCTTGTTCGGACTAGCTTACAATGAGCAGTTCTTC. This encodes CASSLFGLAYNEQFF.

This clonotype was seen at least ten times. This chain connects TRBV12-3 or TRBV12-4 to TRBJ2-3; the D is unclear. Trimming stripped 3 bases from V and 7 bases from J, with 11 bases between. This CDR3 comprises 13 residues. CDR3 in DNA: TGTGCCAGCAGTTTTGGCACAAGGAATACGCAGTATTTT. Translating gives CASSFGTRNTQYF.

This clonotype came up a few times. This chain joins TRBV3-1 and TRBJ2-5; 9 bases map to TRBD2. The V gene end was trimmed by 1 base and the J gene end by 4 bases; junction bases not matched to a gene: 1. The CDR3 extends over 14 amino acids. Germline loops: CDR1 LGHDT, CDR2 YNNKEL (reference sequence). The CDR3 is CASSQASGIETQYF. The CDR3 coding sequence is TGTGCCAGCAGCCAAGCTAGCGGGATAGAGACCCAGTACTTC.